The 20 T cell receptor beta chains below were found in one sample sequenced in a study of blood T cell repertoires in COVID-19. TCRdb keeps only in-frame clones here, not all; method: immunoSEQ multiplex PCR. The sample records about 240,000 clones, just under 85% being singletons. The sequencing input was peripheral blood. Source of these receptors: a man over 45 with acute or convalescent COVID-19.

The V and J genes are TRBV11-3 and TRBJ1-1; D gene uncertain. The germline CDR1 and CDR2 sequences are SGHNT and YENEEA. The CDR3 covers 13 residues. The ends were cut back, 5 bases at V and 5 bases at J, with 12 bases in the middle. The CDR3 loop reads CASSPRSGTEAFF. The CDR3 nucleotides are TGTGCCAGCAGCCCACGGAGTGGGACTGAAGCTTTCTTT.

J is TRBJ2-1 and V is TRBV28; 9 bases agree with TRBD1. The CDR3 consists of 16 residues. Per the germline V gene, CDR1 is MDHEN and CDR2 is SYDVKM. V trimming: 4 bases; J trimming: 7 bases; junction bases outside the gene matches: 11. CDR3 coding DNA: TGTGCCAGCAGTTCCACAGGGGGCGGCCGAGGAAATGAGCAGTTCTTC. This encodes CASSSTGGGRGNEQFF. The full variable domain, its missing parts supplied by reference TRBV28 and TRBJ2-1, is DVKVTQSSRYLVKRTGEKVFLECVQDMDHENMFWYRQDPGLGLRLIYFSYDVKMKEKGDIPEGYSVSREKKERFSLILESASTNQTSMYLCASSSTGGGRGNEQFFGPGTRLTVL.

The gene calls are TRBV15 and TRBJ2-3, with 9 nucleotides matching TRBD1. The CDR3 spans 15 residues. After removal of 3 bases from V and 5 bases from J, the junction contained 6 bases not matched to a gene. In germline, CDR1 is LNHNV, CDR2 YYDKDF (reference sequence). The CDR3 reads CATSRAGQGGDTQYF. The DNA for the CDR3 is TGTGCCACCAGCAGGGCGGGACAGGGAGGAGATACGCAGTATTTT.

The rearrangement uses TRBV11-2 and TRBJ1-4; D gene unclear. Germline assignment: CDR1 SGHAT and CDR2 FQNNGV. V lost 3 bases and J lost 0, with 8 bases in between. The CDR3 length is 15 residues. CDR3 DNA: TGTGCCAGCAGCTTGATACGAGCAACTAATGAAAAACTGTTTTTT. It is translated as CASSLIRATNEKLFF.

The V call is TRBV11-3, the J call TRBJ2-1; 13 bases line up with TRBD2. There are 18 residues in the CDR3. The J segment lost 3 bases and the V segment lost 1 base, leaving 6 bases of the junction unmatched. Germline CDR1 reads SGHNT; CDR2 reads YENEEA. CDR3 in DNA: TGTGCCAGCAGCTTAGGGGTCGGACTAGCGGGAGTCTACAATGAGCAGTTCTTC. Protein: CASSLGVGLAGVYNEQFF.

J is TRBJ2-2 and V is TRBV9; unclear D gene. The CDR3 extends over 14 amino acids. Germline V gene sequence: CDR1 SGDLS, CDR2 YYNGEE. V gave up 2 bases and J gave up 6 bases, with 11 bases separating them. CDR3 DNA: TGTGCCAGCAGCGTTTCCGTTAGCCCCGGGGAGCTGTTTTTT. This gives the protein CASSVSVSPGELFF.

CDR3 loop: CASSPPTDSYNEQFF. CDR3 in DNA: TGTGCCAGCTCACCACCGACAGACAGCTACAATGAGCAGTTCTTC. V is TRBV18 and J is TRBJ2-1, with TRBD1 as a possible D gene (5 bases). Per the germline V gene, CDR1 is KGHSH and CDR2 is LQKENI. This CDR3 has 15 amino acids. V lost 0 bases, J lost 3 bases, and 9 bases lay in between.

As regards this clone: The sample contains more than one DNA sequence encoding this CDR3. The chain couples TRBV5-1 to TRBJ2-7; 9 bases align to TRBD1. CDR3 length: 14 residues. Looked up from germline, CDR1 is SGHRS and CDR2 is YFSETQ. The trim removed 0 bases at V and 2 bases at J, leaving 0 bases unmatched. CDR3 in amino acids: CASSLGTGAYEQYF. The CDR3 bases are TGCGCCAGCAGCTTGGGGACAGGGGCCTACGAGCAGTACTTC.

This chain links TRBV25-1 with TRBJ1-6; D may be TRBD1 (6 bases). The germline V and J ends were trimmed by 4 bases and 6 bases, with 10 bases remaining between them. The CDR3 consists of 14 residues. Germline V gives CDR1 MGHDK, CDR2 SYGVNS. DNA for the CDR3: TGTGCCAGCAGTGGGACAGATACTAATTCACCCCTCCACTTT. It yields the protein CASSGTDTNSPLHF.

This chain uses TRBV5-5 with TRBJ2-5; a possible D gene is TRBD1 (6 bases). This CDR3 contains 14 residues. The germline V and J ends were trimmed by 0 bases and 2 bases, with 8 bases remaining between them. Looked up from germline, CDR1 is SGHKS and CDR2 is YYEKEE (reference sequence). CDR3 residues: CASSLGRGQETQYF. The CDR3, as DNA: TGTGCCAGCAGCTTGGGCAGGGGTCAAGAGACCCAGTACTTC.

This chain links TRBV7-9 with TRBJ2-1; TRBD1 is a possible D gene (6 bases). Trimming took 5 bases from V and 6 from J, leaving 11 bases between them. The CDR3 sequence is 13 residues long. Germline lookup yields CDR1 SEHNR and CDR2 FQNEAQ (reference sequence). The CDR3 region is CASSRDRSNEQFF. In DNA form, the CDR3 reads TGTGCCAGCAGCCGCGACAGGTCCAATGAGCAGTTCTTC.

The chain couples TRBV4-1 to TRBJ1-5; 9 bases match TRBD1. This CDR3 has 15 amino acids. V lost 2 bases to trimming and J lost 7 bases; unmatched junction nucleotides: 6. Germline V gives CDR1 MGHRA, CDR2 YSYEKL. The CDR3 here is CASSQTGTGTQPQHF. DNA for the CDR3: TGCGCCAGCAGCCAAACCGGGACAGGGACCCAGCCCCAGCATTTT.

This chain uses TRBV28 with TRBJ1-2; possibly TRBD1 for D (6 bases). Germline CDR1 and CDR2: MDHEN and SYDVKM. CDR3 size: 19 residues. With 4 bases removed from V and 0 bases from J, the gap between germline ends came to 24 bases. The CDR3 sequence is CASSSLSGRGHGSNYGYTF. CDR3 DNA sequence: TGTGCCAGCAGTTCCCTATCCGGTCGGGGACATGGATCTAACTATGGCTACACCTTC.

This clone was counted a single time. The rearrangement links TRBV5-4 to TRBJ2-3; D is perhaps TRBD2 (5 bases). This CDR3 contains 14 residues. The V end lost 4 bases, the J end lost 3 bases, and 12 bases lay between the germline ends. Germline CDR1 and CDR2: SGHNT and YYREEE (reference sequence). As DNA, the CDR3 is TGTGCCAGCAGCCTCGGGGTAGAGACAGATACGCAGTATTTT. Residues: CASSLGVETDTQYF.

The chain carries TRBV3-1 (or the pseudogene TRBV3-2) and TRBJ1-6; D perhaps matches TRBD1 (6 bases). The CDR3 runs 14 residues. Germline V gene lookup returns CDR1 LGHDT and CDR2 YNNKEL (reference sequence). Trimming took 1 base from V and 7 from J, leaving 8 bases between them. CDR3 amino acids: CASSQGTANSPLHF. In DNA, the CDR3 is TGTGCCAGCAGCCAAGGGACAGCCAATTCACCCCTCCACTTT.

The chain is built from TRBV7-8 and TRBJ1-3; D is ambiguous. The CDR3 consists of 13 residues. CDR1 is SGHVS, CDR2 FQNEAQ, per germline. With 6 bases removed from V and 0 bases from J, the gap between germline ends came to 6 bases. DNA for the CDR3: TGTGCCAGCAGTTTCCTCTCTGGAAACACCATATATTTT. Translated, it gives CASSFLSGNTIYF.

The CDR3 loop reads CASSATRSWRDTQYF. The CDR3 nucleotides are TGTGCCAGCAGCGCGACCCGTTCATGGAGAGATACGCAGTATTTT. This chain links TRBV9 with TRBJ2-3; D remains unclear. The CDR3 covers 15 residues. Germline values: CDR1 SGDLS, CDR2 YYNGEE. Trimming removed 3 bases from V and 5 bases from J, with 16 bases in between.

The chain employs TRBV9 and TRBJ2-3; D perhaps matches TRBD2 (6 bases). CDR1 is SGDLS and CDR2 is YYNGEE in the germline V gene. This CDR3 is built from 16 residues. Trimming took off 4 bases at V and 0 bases at J, with 15 bases between the two ends. CDR3 protein: CASSPLAERSTDTQYF. CDR3 bases: TGTGCCAGCAGCCCTTTAGCGGAGAGAAGCACAGATACGCAGTATTTT. Complete variable domain (other parts from reference TRBV9 and TRBJ2-3): DSGVTQTPKHLITATGQRVTLRCSPRSGDLSVYWYQQSLDQGLQFLIQYYNGEERAKGNILERFSAQQFPDLHSELNLSSLELGDSALYFCASSPLAERSTDTQYFGPGTRLTVL.

The chain couples TRBV28 to TRBJ2-3; 10 bases agree with TRBD2. CDR1 MDHEN and CDR2 SYDVKM come from the germline V gene. The junction had 6 bases not matched to a gene; V was cut back by 3 bases and J by 0 bases. This CDR3 spans 17 amino acids. The CDR3, as DNA: TGTGCCAGCAGTTTCAGACTAGCGGGCACTAGCACAGATACGCAGTATTTT. As protein: CASSFRLAGTSTDTQYF.

In its sample, this clone was seen once. This chain joins TRBV27 and TRBJ1-2; no clear D. The CDR3 is 13 residues long. Trimming shortened V by 2 bases and J by 14 bases, and 18 bases separated the two germline ends. Germline V gene sequence: CDR1 MNHEY, CDR2 SMNVEV (reference sequence). This chain's CDR3 is CASSLREDFLRTF. Written as DNA, the CDR3 is TGTGCCAGCAGTTTAAGGGAGGACTTTCTGCGGACCTTC.